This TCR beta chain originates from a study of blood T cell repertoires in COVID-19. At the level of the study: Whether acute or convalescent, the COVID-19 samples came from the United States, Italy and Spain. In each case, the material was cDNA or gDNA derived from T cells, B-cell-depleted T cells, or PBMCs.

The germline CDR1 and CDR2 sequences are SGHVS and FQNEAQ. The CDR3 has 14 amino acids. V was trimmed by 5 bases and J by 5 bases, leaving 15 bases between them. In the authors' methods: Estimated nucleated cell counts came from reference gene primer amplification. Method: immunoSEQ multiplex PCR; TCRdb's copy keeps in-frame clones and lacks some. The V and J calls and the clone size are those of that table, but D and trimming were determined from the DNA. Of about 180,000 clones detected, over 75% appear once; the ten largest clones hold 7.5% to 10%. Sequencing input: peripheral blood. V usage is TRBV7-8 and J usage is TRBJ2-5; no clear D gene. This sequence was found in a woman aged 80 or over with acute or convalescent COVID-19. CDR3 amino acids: CASSLIRSAETQYF. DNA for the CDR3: TGTGCCAGCAGCCTAATCCGGTCTGCGGAGACCCAGTACTTC.